The next 22 T cell receptor beta chains were all read from a single sample in a study of T cell responses to AZD1222 COVID-19 vaccine. Clones were read by immunoSEQ multiplex PCR, and TCRdb kept only the in-frame ones, dropping some. The repertoire holds around 100,000 clones, with about nine tenths as singletons. The specimen comprised peripheral blood, sampled on day 0 of AZD1222 vaccination. All receptors derive from an adult in good health.

This clone was seen only a few times. This chain uses TRBV7-9 with TRBJ2-2, with 8 bases that match TRBD1. Germline assignment: CDR1 SEHNR and CDR2 FQNEAQ (reference sequence). With V trimmed by 7 bases and J by 1 base, 2 bases remained unmatched. The CDR3 consists of 14 residues. This CDR3 is CASTGTGNTGELFF. For the CDR3, the DNA is TGTGCCAGCACCGGGACAGGGAACACCGGGGAGCTGTTTTTT.

The chain has TRBV12-3 or TRBV12-4 and TRBJ1-1, with a weak D call TRBD1 (5 bases). This CDR3 has 12 amino acids. Trimming removed 2 bases at V and 5 bases at J, with 6 bases between. CDR3 nucleotides: TGTGCCAGCAGTTTACAGGGTACTGAAGCTTTCTTT. It codes for CASSLQGTEAFF.

The V call is TRBV5-1, the J call TRBJ2-1; 7 bases agree with TRBD1. Losses at the gene ends were 3 bases for V and 6 bases for J; bases not matched to a gene: 3. This CDR3 is 13 amino acids long. The germline CDR1 and CDR2 sequences are SGHRS and YFSETQ. CDR3 nucleotides: TGCGCCAGCAGCTCTGGACAGGTCAATGAGCAGTTCTTC. Protein product: CASSSGQVNEQFF.

This clone has only one observation. The chain employs TRBV29-1 and TRBJ2-3; weak D call: TRBD1 (6 bases). This CDR3 has 14 amino acids. The V gene's germline CDR1 is SQVTM and CDR2 ANQGSEA. The V end was cut by 7 bases, the J end by 1 base, with 15 bases between. The CDR3 region has the DNA TGCAGCGGGTCAGCAGGGGCCGGCACAGATACGCAGTATTTT. Protein product: CSGSAGAGTDTQYF.

The genes are TRBV6-6 and TRBJ1-1; D is perhaps TRBD1 (5 bases). V dropped 3 bases and J dropped 0 bases, with 14 bases sitting between them. The CDR3 extends over 16 amino acids. The germline V gene encodes CDR1 MNHNY and CDR2 SVGAGI (reference sequence). This chain's CDR3 is CASSYRGLRMNTEAFF. The CDR3 DNA follows: TGTGCCAGCAGTTATCGGGGACTGCGGATGAACACTGAAGCTTTCTTT.

This chain connects TRBV5-1 to TRBJ1-6, with D hard to call. The length of the CDR3 is 15 residues. The ends were cut back, 4 bases at V and 9 bases at J, with 17 bases in the middle. Germline values: CDR1 SGHRS, CDR2 YFSETQ. CDR3 nucleotide sequence: TGCGCCAGCAGCGGTGGTTTAGGAGGGAGTTCACCCCTCCACTTT. Translated, it gives CASSGGLGGSSPLHF.

The chain employs TRBV6-6 and TRBJ1-6; D is possibly TRBD1 (5 bases). This CDR3 has 15 amino acids. V lost 6 bases and J lost 0, with 9 bases in between. Per germline, CDR1 MNHNY and CDR2 SVGAGI (reference sequence). CDR3 sequence: CASRDMGSYNSPLHF. CDR3 sequence (DNA): TGTGCCAGCAGGGACATGGGCTCCTATAATTCACCCCTCCACTTT.

This sequence joins TRBV5-6 and TRBJ1-6; no reliable D call. Trimming cost V 3 bases and J 7 bases, with 11 bases left between them. The CDR3 runs to 14 residues. Germline CDR1 SGHDT, CDR2 YYEEEE. DNA for the CDR3: TGTGCCAGCAGCTCCCTTAGACGGAATTCACCCCTCCACTTT. Translation gives CASSSLRRNSPLHF.

This rearrangement joins TRBV29-1 to TRBJ2-3, with D perhaps matching TRBD2 (7 bases). The CDR3 totals 13 residues. Germline V lookup: CDR1 SQVTM, CDR2 ANQGSEA. V lost 0 bases and J 10 bases, leaving 14 bases between the germline ends. CDR3 DNA sequence: TGCAGCGTTGAAGATCCCACCGGGGGGCCGCAGTATTTT. Translating it yields CSVEDPTGGPQYF.

Note on this clone: Germline is not matched at one junction end, which may reflect a read error. V gene TRBV6-1 combines with J gene TRBJ1-1; perhaps TRBD1 as D (6 bases). The CDR3 is made up of 12 amino acids. The germline CDR1 and CDR2 sequences are MNHNS and SASEGT. The CDR3: CASREGGTEAFF. The CDR3 coding sequence is TGTGCCAGCAGGGAAGGGGGCACTGAAGCTTTCTTT.

This chain connects TRBV28 to TRBJ1-6, with TRBD1 matching 7 bases. V gave up 5 bases and J gave up 8 bases; unmatched junction bases: 12. CDR1 MDHEN and CDR2 SYDVKM come from the germline V gene. The length of the CDR3 is 16 residues. CDR3 loop: CASSPRQGFTDSPLHF. The CDR3 coding sequence is TGTGCCAGCAGTCCACGACAGGGCTTTACGGATTCACCCCTCCACTTT.

V gene TRBV28 combines with J gene TRBJ1-2, with TRBD1 as a possible D gene (5 bases). Germline V gives CDR1 MDHEN, CDR2 SYDVKM. Trimming pared 6 bases from V and 2 bases from J, leaving 13 bases between. This CDR3 is built from 14 residues. The CDR3 is CASSYQGGNYGYTF. The CDR3 region has the DNA TGTGCCAGCAGCTATCAGGGTGGAAACTATGGCTACACCTTC.

The V and J genes are TRBV27 and TRBJ1-1; D unclear. This CDR3 has 17 residues. From germline, CDR1 is MNHEY and CDR2 SMNVEV (reference sequence). V dropped 5 bases and J dropped 4 bases, with 23 bases sitting between them. The CDR3 is CASSPPFDQTVGTEAFF. The CDR3 DNA follows: TGTGCCAGCAGTCCCCCCTTCGATCAAACGGTGGGCACTGAAGCTTTCTTT.

The chain combines TRBV18 with TRBJ1-4, with TRBD1 identical over 9 bases. J was trimmed by 8 bases and V by 4 bases; bases with no gene match: 14. The CDR3 is 17 residues long. Germline V CDR1 and CDR2: KGHSH, LQKENI. The CDR3 coding sequence is TGTGCCAGCTCACGGGAAATATCGACAGGGGGGAGCGAAAAACTGTTTTTT. This gives the protein CASSREISTGGSEKLFF.

The V call is TRBV30, the J call TRBJ1-6, with D unresolved. V was trimmed by 2 bases and J by 11 bases, leaving 16 bases between them. The germline CDR1 and CDR2 sequences are GTSNPN and SVGIG (reference sequence). The CDR3 length is 14 residues. CDR3 protein: CAWSKGLIGPPLHF. Here the CDR3 DNA reads TGTGCCTGGAGTAAGGGCCTCATAGGGCCACCCCTCCACTTT.

This rearrangement joins TRBV2 to TRBJ1-1; 8 nucleotides match TRBD1. V trimming: 7 bases; J trimming: 4 bases; junction bases outside the gene matches: 2. Germline values: CDR1 SNHLY, CDR2 FYNNEI. The CDR3 is 12 residues long. This chain's CDR3 is CASTTGGTEAFF. CDR3 nucleotides: TGTGCCAGCACAACAGGGGGCACTGAAGCTTTCTTT.

This clone has just one count. The chain employs TRBV7-2 and TRBJ1-1; D is possibly TRBD1 (5 bases). The V and J ends lost 5 bases and 1 base respectively, with 11 bases between them. The CDR3 loop spans 14 amino acids. The germline V gene encodes CDR1 SGHTA and CDR2 FQGNSA. The CDR3 sequence: CASSATTENTEAFF. The CDR3 DNA reads TGTGCCAGCAGCGCCACGACAGAGAACACTGAAGCTTTCTTT. The variable domain in full, with the rest retrieved from reference TRBV7-2 and TRBJ1-1, is GAGVSQSPSNKVTEKGKDVELRCDPISGHTALYWYRQSLGQGLEFLIYFQGNSAPDKSGLPSDRFSAERTGGSVSTLTIQRTQQEDSAVYLCASSATTENTEAFFGQGTRLTVV.

This chain uses TRBV19 with TRBJ2-1; 10 positions match TRBD2. V lost 7 bases, J lost 13 bases, and 16 bases stayed unmatched. This CDR3 comprises 15 residues. In germline, CDR1 is LNHDA, CDR2 SQIVND (reference sequence). The DNA for the CDR3 is TGTGCCAGTATAGAGGCTAGCGGGGGTATTGGCCCTCAGTTCTTC. It translates to CASIEASGGIGPQFF.

The CDR3 sequence is CASSSLAGDNTGELFF. DNA for the CDR3: TGTGCCAGCAGCTCCCTAGCGGGGGACAACACCGGGGAGCTGTTTTTT. The rearrangement joins TRBV11-2 to TRBJ2-2; 10 nucleotides align to TRBD2. This CDR3 is built from 16 residues. Germline lookup yields CDR1 SGHAT and CDR2 FQNNGV. V was clipped by 4 bases and J by 2 bases; unmatched bases: 4.

In its sample, this clone was seen a few times. The chain uses TRBV20-1 and TRBJ1-5; D remains ambiguous. V was clipped by 3 bases and J by 3 bases, with 15 bases between them. CDR1 DFQATT and CDR2 SNEGSKA come from the germline V gene (reference sequence). CDR3 length: 15 residues. Here the CDR3 reads CSASLDGNYNQPQHF. In nucleotides, the CDR3 is TGCAGTGCTAGTTTAGACGGAAACTACAATCAGCCCCAGCATTTT.

The V and J genes are TRBV4-1 and TRBJ2-2, with D hard to call. CDR3 length: 14 amino acids. Trimming removed 3 bases at V and 6 bases at J, with 11 bases between. From germline, CDR1 is MGHRA and CDR2 YSYEKL. The CDR3 loop is CASSHHGPAGELFF. In DNA, the CDR3 is TGCGCCAGCAGCCACCACGGGCCGGCCGGGGAGCTGTTTTTT.

V and J are TRBV11-2 and TRBJ1-2, with TRBD1 matching over 7 bases. The CDR3 is 13 amino acids. The trim removed 2 bases at V and 6 bases at J, leaving 3 bases unmatched. From germline, CDR1 is SGHAT and CDR2 FQNNGV. CDR3 in amino acids: CASSLSQGDGYTF. The DNA for the CDR3 is TGTGCCAGCAGCTTAAGTCAGGGGGATGGCTACACCTTC.